Listed below are T cell receptor beta chains from one sample, sequenced in a study of cytomegalovirus exposure and HLA in healthy donors. Assay: immunoSEQ multiplex PCR; the TCRdb copy retains only in-frame clones and omits some. The sample contains 90,000 to 150,000 clones, approximately 8% of which appear only once. The source material was PBMCs. These receptor sequences come from a woman aged 40 to 55 in good health and CMV-seropositive. Both conserved end residues are part of each CDR3. The D gene is left open where the match is weak. Clone size, where shown, is once, few, many, or a class for clones that have expanded.

>TRBV5-1|-|TRBJ1-1|TRBD1
CASSLTGQGRGTEAFF
TGCGCCAGCAGCTTAACGGGACAGGGCCGGGGCACTGAAGCTTTCTTT
>TRBV19|-|TRBJ1-2|-
CASSIPLGTPRGNGYTF
TGTGCCAGTAGTATCCCCCTCGGGACTCCCCGAGGGAATGGCTACACCTTC
>TRBV6-1|-|TRBJ2-7|TRBD1
CASSSRQGRNEQYF
TGTGCCAGCAGTTCCCGACAGGGGAGAAACGAGCAGTACTTC
>TRBV18|few|TRBJ2-7|-
CASSPGQLTYEQYF
TGTGCCAGCTCACCCGGACAGTTAACCTACGAGCAGTACTTC
>TRBV5-4|-|TRBJ2-3|-
CASSLTRGDTQYF
TGTGCCAGCAGCTTGACCCGGGGAGATACGCAGTATTTT
>TRBV29-1|few|TRBJ2-1|-
CSVYQGSYNEQFF
TGCAGCGTTTATCAGGGATCCTACAATGAGCAGTTCTTC
>TRBV19|-|TRBJ2-2|-
CASSRGTPGPGELFF
TGTGCCAGTAGTCGGGGGACTCCGGGCCCCGGGGAGCTGTTTTTT
>TRBV7-3|few|TRBJ2-1|-
CASSLGGSPYNEQFF
TGTGCCAGCAGCTTGGGGGGTAGCCCCTACAATGAGCAGTTCTTC
>TRBV10-2|few|TRBJ2-3|TRBD2
CASRGLSGGPSSTDTQYF
TGCGCCAGCAGGGGATTAAGCGGGGGGCCTTCTAGCACAGATACGCAGTATTTT
>TRBV23-1|few|TRBJ2-7|-
CASRGRGHEQYF
TGCGCCAGCCGGGGCAGGGGCCACGAGCAGTACTTC
>TRBV19|few|TRBJ2-7|TRBD1
CASRDRAFLSGSYEQYF
TGTGCCAGCCGGGACAGGGCGTTTCTCTCGGGCTCCTACGAGCAGTACTTC
>TRBV6-5|few|TRBJ2-7|-
CASKGGAQSSYEQYF
TGTGCCAGCAAAGGGGGGGCGCAAAGCTCCTACGAGCAGTACTTC
>TRBV2|-|TRBJ1-5|-
CASRFRHVSNQPQHF
TGTGCCAGCAGGTTCAGACACGTTAGCAATCAGCCCCAGCATTTT
>TRBV5-4|-|TRBJ1-1|TRBD1
CASGKQGEGTEAFF
TGTGCCAGCGGGAAACAGGGGGAAGGCACTGAAGCTTTCTTT
>TRBV7-9|-|TRBJ2-2|-
CASSPTGELFF
TGTGCCAGCAGCCCAACCGGGGAGCTGTTTTTT
>TRBV6-1|few|TRBJ2-7|TRBD2
CASSERLAGAHEQYF
TGTGCCAGCAGTGAGCGGCTAGCGGGGGCCCACGAGCAGTACTTC
>TRBV6-5|few|TRBJ1-5|-
CASSYSSGWNQPQHF
TGTGCCAGCAGTTACTCGTCAGGGTGGAATCAGCCCCAGCATTTT
>TRBV6-5|-|TRBJ1-5|TRBD1
CATKDRVYNQPQHF
TGTGCCACTAAGGACAGGGTGTACAATCAGCCCCAGCATTTT
>TRBV30|-|TRBJ1-2|TRBD1
CAFARGQGGYPF
TGTGCCTTTGCACGGGGGCAGGGGGGCTACCCCTTC
>TRBV18|-|TRBJ1-1|-
CASSGRVQGVYTEAFF
TGTGCCAGCTCAGGGCGAGTACAGGGAGTTTATACTGAAGCTTTCTTT
>TRBV30|few|TRBJ2-7|-
CAWSTLYEPYF
TGTGCCTGGAGTACCCTCTACGAGCCGTACTTC
>TRBV6-4|few|TRBJ1-2|-
CASSPGARLNYGYTF
TGTGCCAGCAGCCCTGGGGCCAGGCTTAACTATGGCTACACCTTC
>TRBV18|few|TRBJ1-2|TRBD1
CASSPLGQGDGYTF
TGTGCCAGCTCACCGCTGGGACAGGGGGATGGCTACACCTTC
>TRBV11-2|-|TRBJ1-5|TRBD1
CASSLDGTGNQPQHF
TGTGCCAGCAGCTTAGATGGGACAGGGAATCAGCCCCAGCATTTT
>TRBV6-4|few|TRBJ2-7|TRBD1
CASSEGPGQLYEQYF
TGTGCCAGCAGTGAAGGGCCGGGACAGCTCTACGAGCAGTACTTC
>TRBV6-1|few|TRBJ1-1|TRBD1
CANRRTGDTEAFF
TGTGCCAACCGTCGGACAGGGGACACTGAAGCTTTCTTT
>TRBV19|few|TRBJ2-7|TRBD1
CASSARDRSSYEQYF
TGTGCCAGTAGTGCCCGGGACAGAAGTTCCTACGAGCAGTACTTC